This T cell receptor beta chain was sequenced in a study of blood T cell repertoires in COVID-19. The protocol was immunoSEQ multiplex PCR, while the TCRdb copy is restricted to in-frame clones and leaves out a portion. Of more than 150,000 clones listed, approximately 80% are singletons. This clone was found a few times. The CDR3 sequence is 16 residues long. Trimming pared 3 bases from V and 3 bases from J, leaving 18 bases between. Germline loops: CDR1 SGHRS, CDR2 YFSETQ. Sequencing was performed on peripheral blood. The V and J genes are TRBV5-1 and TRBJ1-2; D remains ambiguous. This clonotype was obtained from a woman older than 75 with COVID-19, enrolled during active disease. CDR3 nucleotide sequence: TGCGCCAGCAGCTACCCGTCCGGGGAAATCGACTATGGCTACACCTTC. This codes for CASSYPSGEIDYGYTF.